This T cell receptor (beta chain) was captured in a study of circulating and synovial CD4+ cells in juvenile arthritis. Study-wide results and caveats: These repertoires were less diverse than bulk blood CD4 repertoires. Bulk blood CD4 samples held at least an order of magnitude more or fewer genomes than CPL.

This CDR3 spans 13 amino acids. Germline CDR1 reads SQVTM; CDR2 reads ANQGSEA. Trimming removed 4 bases from V and 4 bases from J, with 11 bases in between. Repertoires were generated with immunoSEQ multiplex PCR, while TCRdb's copy carries only in-frame clones and drops some. Found here are about 30,000 clones, 80% to 95% of them singletons; the top ten hold around 2.8%. For this clone: The target antigen is unknown.

Sequenced sample: CD4+ T cells from blood. The chain joins TRBV29-1 to TRBJ1-5; tentative D call: TRBD1 (6 bases). The TCR was taken from a human donor with juvenile idiopathic arthritis. The CDR3: CSVASDSNQPQHF. Here the CDR3 DNA reads TGCAGCGTTGCCTCGGACAGTAATCAGCCCCAGCATTTT.